Sequencing of this T cell receptor beta chain was carried out in a study of T cell responses to AZD1222 COVID-19 vaccine. Looked up from germline, CDR1 is SGDLS and CDR2 is YYNGEE. This CDR3 has 15 residues. The V and J ends lost 0 bases and 3 bases respectively, with 9 bases between them. Study-wide findings and caveats: As reported, nearly half of all spike-specific TCRs target variant regions that are unmutated.

As for this clone: Its antigen is currently unknown.

Assay: immunoSEQ multiplex PCR; the TCRdb copy retains only in-frame clones and omits some. The sample has roughly 160,000 clones; about 93% are singletons. The chain employs TRBV9 and TRBJ1-4, with D maybe TRBD1 (5 bases). Source: peripheral blood, taken on day 0 of AZD1222 vaccination. This sequence originates from an adult in good health. The CDR3: CASSVGGTANEKLFF. In nucleotides, the CDR3 is TGTGCCAGCAGCGTAGGAGGGACGGCTAATGAAAAACTGTTTTTT.